The 11 T cell receptor beta chains below all came from one sample that was sequenced in a study of blood T cell repertoires in COVID-19. Some clones are missing from TCRdb's copy, which holds only in-frame ones; the method was immunoSEQ multiplex PCR. The profile shows roughly 210,000 clones, 84% of them singletons. The sample comprised peripheral blood. The receptor set was obtained from a woman of 80 years or more with COVID-19, enrolled during active disease.

The V call is TRBV25-1, the J call TRBJ1-2; D is undetermined. Germline values: CDR1 MGHDK, CDR2 SYGVNS. Trimming cost V 5 bases and J 6 bases, with 10 bases left between them. The CDR3 runs to 12 residues. This CDR3 is CASSTVGDGYTF. In nucleotides, the CDR3 is TGTGCCAGCAGTACCGTCGGGGATGGCTACACCTTC.

Only one count was recorded for this clone. This chain joins TRBV10-3 and TRBJ2-1, with TRBD1 matching over 9 bases. This CDR3 comprises 13 residues. V lost 10 bases, J lost 13 bases, and 14 bases stayed unmatched. Germline V gene data show CDR1 as ENHRY and CDR2 as SYGVKD. The CDR3 DNA reads TGTGCCACAGCACAGGGGGCCAAGGTGGCTCAGTTCTTC. Amino acid sequence: CATAQGAKVAQFF.

The chain recombines TRBV24-1 with TRBJ2-2; D is unclear. The ends were cut back, 4 bases at V and 7 bases at J, with 9 bases in the middle. Germline V gene data show CDR1 as KGHDR and CDR2 as SFDVKD. The CDR3 covers 13 residues. The CDR3 protein is CATSDPTRGELFF. The CDR3 coding sequence is TGTGCCACCAGTGACCCCACACGCGGGGAGCTGTTTTTT.

J is TRBJ2-2 and V is TRBV5-1, with 8 bases lining up with TRBD2. CDR3 size: 16 residues. The V and J ends lost 2 bases and 7 bases, in that order; junction bases with no gene match: 10. Germline V gives CDR1 SGHRS, CDR2 YFSETQ. For the CDR3, the DNA is TGCGCCAGCAGCTTTTCAAGCGGGGGCGCGGGCGGGGAGCTGTTTTTT. Amino acids: CASSFSSGGAGGELFF.

This chain joins TRBV19 and TRBJ2-5, with D possibly matching TRBD2 (5 bases). This CDR3 is 14 amino acids long. With 4 bases removed from V and 7 bases from J, the gap between germline ends came to 16 bases. Germline V gene sequence: CDR1 LNHDA, CDR2 SQIVND (reference sequence). The CDR3 is CASSKGGGYGTQYF. CDR3 sequence (DNA): TGTGCCAGTAGTAAAGGAGGCGGGTACGGGACCCAGTACTTC.

The V and J genes are TRBV7-9 and TRBJ1-2, with TRBD1 matching over 8 bases. CDR3 size: 12 residues. Germline assignment: CDR1 SEHNR and CDR2 FQNEAQ (reference sequence). Losses at the gene ends were 5 bases for V and 6 bases for J; bases not matched to a gene: 2. The CDR3 region is CASSPTGDGYTF. The CDR3 region has the DNA TGTGCCAGCAGCCCGACAGGGGATGGCTACACCTTC. Based on the CDR3 plus reference TRBV7-9 and TRBJ1-2, the full variable domain is DTGVSQNPRHKITKRGQNVTFRCDPISEHNRLYWYRQTLGQGPEFLTYFQNEAQLEKSRLLSDRFSAERPKGSFSTLEIQRTEQGDSAMYLCASSPTGDGYTFGSGTRLTVV.

The rearrangement joins TRBV19 to TRBJ2-2; perhaps TRBD1 as D (6 bases). Germline CDR1 and CDR2: LNHDA and SQIVND (reference sequence). V lost 2 bases and J 0 bases, leaving 10 bases between the germline ends. This CDR3 spans 16 amino acids. The CDR3 coding sequence is TGTGCCAGTAGTATATTGGGGACAACGAACACCGGGGAGCTGTTTTTT. It specifies CASSILGTTNTGELFF.

This clone was detected once. The V and J genes are TRBV28 and TRBJ1-5, with D possibly TRBD1 on 5 matching bases. V was trimmed by 6 bases and J by 1 base, leaving 16 bases between them. The CDR3 extends over 16 amino acids. Germline CDR1 and CDR2: MDHEN and SYDVKM. CDR3 in amino acids: CASSPGGKTSNQPQHF. The CDR3 DNA reads TGTGCCAGCAGCCCCGGGGGGAAGACGAGCAATCAGCCCCAGCATTTT.

This clone was seen just once. The chain combines TRBV3-1 (or the pseudogene TRBV3-2) with TRBJ1-2; 8 bases align to TRBD1. With 7 bases clipped from V and 4 bases from J, the junction kept 8 bases outside the gene matches. The CDR3 loop spans 14 amino acids. Germline V gives CDR1 LGHDT, CDR2 YNNKEL (reference sequence). For the CDR3, the DNA is TGTGCCAGCACGGCTCGGGGACAGGTCTATGGCTACACCTTC. Protein product: CASTARGQVYGYTF.

In its sample, this clone was seen a few times. V and J are TRBV5-1 and TRBJ2-2; 7 positions agree with TRBD1. J was trimmed by 7 bases and V by 1 base; bases with no gene match: 4. This CDR3 comprises 14 residues. In germline, CDR1 is SGHRS, CDR2 YFSETQ. CDR3 residues: CASSLRQGGGELFF. DNA for the CDR3: TGCGCCAGCAGCTTGAGACAGGGCGGCGGGGAGCTGTTTTTT.

The chain carries TRBV4-1 and TRBJ1-5, with 8 bases identical to TRBD1. CDR1 MGHRA and CDR2 YSYEKL come from the germline V gene. The CDR3 spans 18 residues. Trimming removed 3 bases from V and 4 bases from J; junction bases left unmatched: 14. CDR3 sequence reads: CASSHRGGQGARNQPQHF. The CDR3 DNA sequence: TGCGCCAGCAGCCATAGAGGAGGGCAGGGGGCGAGGAATCAGCCCCAGCATTTT.